One sample yielded the 20 T cell receptor beta chains listed below, sequenced in a study of T and B cells in COVID-19 patients (TCRdb year 2020). Reads for this sample came from an Illumina MiSeq. Multiplex PCR with BIOMED2 TRB-A/B primer pools was used to amplify TRB rearrangements. The public reads were quality trimmed at Q25 with fastp and then assembled into clones with MiXCR by TCRdb, keeping productive beta chains. Identical CDR3 proteins give one entry, which carries the most common genes and DNA. The sample contains several thousand distinct CDR3 sequences, about 26% of them found a single time. The ten largest account for about 12% of the sample. Genomic DNA extracted from blood, in amounts of about 220-500 ng, served as the starting material for amplifying TRB repertoires. Sequenced: blood. Receptors were obtained from a human donor with active COVID-19.

The chain is built from TRBV4-3 and TRBJ2-3, with D uncertain. The V end lost 0 bases, the J end lost 1 base, and 11 bases lay between the germline ends. Germline V CDR1 and CDR2: LGHNA, YSLEER. CDR3 length: 16 residues. The CDR3 loop reads CASSQDFRSGTDTQYF. The CDR3 bases are TGCGCCAGCAGCCAAGATTTCAGGTCCGGCACAGATACGCAGTATTTT.

By frequency in the sample, this clonotype is medium-sized. The chain uses TRBV19 and TRBJ1-5, with D perhaps TRBD1 (6 bases). The V gene's germline CDR1 is LNHDA and CDR2 SQIVND (reference sequence). Trimming removed 7 bases from V and 2 bases from J, with 15 bases in between. There are 15 residues in the CDR3. The CDR3 loop reads CASTHRDTRNQPQHF. Written as DNA, the CDR3 is TGTGCCAGTACCCACAGGGACACTCGCAATCAGCCCCAGCATTTT.

By share of the sample, this clonotype is medium-sized. The gene calls are TRBV27 and TRBJ2-7; perhaps D is TRBD1 or TRBD2 (5 bases each). The CDR3 has 14 residues. The germline CDR1 and CDR2 sequences are MNHEY and SMNVEV (reference sequence). The V end was cut by 8 bases, the J end by 0 bases, with 14 bases between. CDR3 sequence reads: CASPGTQSSYEQYF. The CDR3 region has the DNA TGTGCCAGCCCCGGGACGCAGAGCTCCTACGAGCAGTACTTC.

The rearrangement uses TRBV5-1 and TRBJ2-7; possibly TRBD1 or TRBD2 for D (6 bases each). V was clipped by 2 bases and J by 5 bases, with 17 bases between them. There are 15 residues in the CDR3. CDR1 is SGHRS and CDR2 is YFSETQ in the germline V gene. CDR3 coding DNA: TGCGCCAGCAGCTTTGACGGGGGCTTGCTAAACGAGCAGTACTTC. Protein product: CASSFDGGLLNEQYF.

In its sample, this clonotype ranks as medium-sized. Here the CDR3 reads CASSIGYGGEPTDTQYF. In DNA form, the CDR3 reads TGTGCCAGTAGTATAGGCTATGGAGGGGAGCCCACAGATACGCAGTATTTT. The V call is TRBV19, the J call TRBJ2-3, with D possibly being TRBD2 (6 bases). V was trimmed by 1 base and J by 2 bases, leaving 16 bases between them. CDR3 size: 17 residues. Germline-derived CDR1 and CDR2 are LNHDA and SQIVND (reference sequence).

This clonotype is judged medium-sized (0.01 to 0.1%). The gene calls are TRBV12-3 or TRBV12-4 and TRBJ1-5; TRBD1 matches at 8 bases. The trim removed 6 bases at V and 4 bases at J, leaving 11 bases unmatched. The CDR3 contains 16 residues. CDR3 protein: CASRLDRGARNQPQHF. CDR3 nucleotides: TGTGCCAGCAGACTAGACAGGGGCGCGAGGAATCAGCCCCAGCATTTT.

This chain uses TRBV24-1 with TRBJ2-2; TRBD1 aligns across 7 bases. CDR1 KGHDR and CDR2 SFDVKD come from the germline V gene. The junction had 9 bases not matched to a gene; V was cut back by 7 bases and J by 5 bases. This CDR3 has 15 amino acids. The CDR3 loop reads CATRRTGGWTGELFF. In nucleotides, the CDR3 is TGTGCCACCAGAAGGACAGGTGGTTGGACCGGGGAGCTGTTTTTT.

This clonotype is termed medium-sized. The chain joins TRBV19 to TRBJ2-7; weak D call: TRBD1 (7 bases). CDR1 and CDR2 (germline): LNHDA, SQIVND (reference sequence). The CDR3 totals 14 residues. V lost 5 bases and J 3 bases, leaving 14 bases between the germline ends. DNA for the CDR3: TGTGCCAGTAGTCCCTGGGGGGACAGCTACGAGCAGTACTTC. Its protein is CASSPWGDSYEQYF.

This clonotype was observed a few times. The chain employs TRBV5-4 and TRBJ1-2; D uncertain. Germline V gene sequence: CDR1 SGHNT, CDR2 YYREEE (reference sequence). V was cut by 5 bases and J by 5 bases, with 16 bases left in between. CDR3 size: 14 residues. The CDR3 DNA reads TGTGCCAGCAGTTCTCGTGGGCGGGTGTATGGCTACACCTTC. The encoded protein is CASSSRGRVYGYTF.

The sample holds a few counts of this clonotype. V gene TRBV5-4 combines with J gene TRBJ1-1; TRBD1 agrees at 7 bases. The germline gives CDR1 SGHNT, CDR2 YYREEE (reference sequence). J was trimmed by 8 bases and V by 4 bases; bases with no gene match: 8. The CDR3 totals 13 residues. CDR3 residues: CASSPEQGGEAFF. The CDR3 DNA reads as TGTGCCAGCAGCCCGGAGCAGGGGGGGGAAGCTTTCTTT.

This clonotype was counted a few times. The chain uses TRBV6-5 and TRBJ1-5; 8 nucleotides line up with TRBD1. CDR3 length: 14 amino acids. CDR1 and CDR2 from the germline V gene are MNHEY and SVGAGI. V trimming: 6 bases; J trimming: 4 bases; junction bases outside the gene matches: 5. The CDR3 bases are TGTGCCAGCAGCCCGACAGGGGTAAATCAGCCCCAGCATTTT. This translates into CASSPTGVNQPQHF.

This clonotype was picked up a small number of times. J is TRBJ1-5 and V is TRBV6-2 or TRBV6-3; possibly TRBD1 for D (6 bases). Trimming took off 7 bases at V and 4 bases at J, with 17 bases between the two ends. The CDR3 spans 15 residues. The germline CDR1 and CDR2 sequences are MNHEY and SVGEGT. The DNA for the CDR3 is TGTGCCAGCACCCGAGACAGGACCCGGAATCAGCCCCAGCATTTT. It is translated as CASTRDRTRNQPQHF.

This clonotype is termed medium-sized. The chain carries TRBV27 and TRBJ1-1; D call uncertain. The V and J ends lost 5 bases and 4 bases respectively, with 11 bases between them. The CDR3 sequence is 13 residues long. Per germline, CDR1 MNHEY and CDR2 SMNVEV (reference sequence). The CDR3 reads CASSPVASTEAFF. The CDR3 DNA reads TGTGCCAGCAGTCCGGTTGCGAGCACTGAAGCTTTCTTT.

This clonotype was counted once. V usage is TRBV7-3 and J usage is TRBJ1-4, with 12 bases fitting TRBD1. The CDR3 loop spans 15 amino acids. CDR1 SGHTA and CDR2 FQGTGA come from the germline V gene. The ends lost 5 bases at V and 7 bases at J; junction bases unmatched: 5. CDR3 DNA sequence: TGTGCCAGCAGCCACGGGACAGGGGGCTTTGAAAAACTGTTTTTT. This sequence encodes CASSHGTGGFEKLFF.

This clonotype is labeled as medium-sized. V usage is TRBV12-3 or TRBV12-4 and J usage is TRBJ1-5, with 7 bases aligning to TRBD1. This CDR3 has 15 amino acids. V lost 5 bases and J lost 3; bases outside the gene matches: 7. CDR3 nucleotides: TGTGCCAGCAGTAAGGGGGGGACAGTCAATCAGCCCCAGCATTTT. This codes for CASSKGGTVNQPQHF.

The chain recombines TRBV6-2 or TRBV6-3 with TRBJ2-3; no firm D call. Germline values: CDR1 MNHEY, CDR2 SVGEGT. This CDR3 has 14 residues. The V gene lost 1 base and the J gene lost 3 bases, with 8 bases spanning the gap. The CDR3 nucleotides are TGTGCCAGCAGTTACTTCGTAGGGACAGATACGCAGTATTTT. It codes for CASSYFVGTDTQYF.

This clonotype was detected a few times. J is TRBJ2-1 and V is TRBV11-2; perhaps D is TRBD1 or TRBD2 (6 bases each). The germline gives CDR1 SGHAT, CDR2 FQNNGV. With 7 bases removed from V and 4 bases from J, the gap between germline ends came to 17 bases. The CDR3 totals 15 residues. Written as DNA, the CDR3 is TGTGCCAGCACCCAAGGGGGGCGCTTATACAATGAGCAGTTCTTC. The encoded protein is CASTQGGRLYNEQFF.

Concerning this clonotype itself: Its ends do not fully match the called genes, so a read error is possible. The rearrangement links TRBV5-1 to TRBJ2-3; 16 bases fit TRBD2. The CDR3 has 18 residues. Germline-derived CDR1 and CDR2 are SGHRS and YFSETQ. For the CDR3, the DNA is TGTGCCAGCAGCGGGGCCGGGACTAGCGGGGGGGGCACAGATACGCAGTATTTT. Translating it yields CASSGAGTSGGGTDTQYF. Drawing the rest from reference TRBV5-1 and TRBJ2-3, the complete variable domain is KAGVTQTPRYLIKTRGQQVTLSCSPISGHRSVSWYQQTPGQGLQFLFEYFSETQRNKGNFPGRFSGRQFSNSRSEMNVSTLELGDSALYLCASSGAGTSGGGTDTQYFGPGTRLTVL.

This clonotype is classed as medium-sized. The chain joins TRBV19 to TRBJ1-1, with 7 bases matching TRBD1. Losses at the gene ends were 7 bases for V and 4 bases for J; bases not matched to a gene: 9. Germline loops: CDR1 LNHDA, CDR2 SQIVND (reference sequence). This CDR3 contains 14 residues. CDR3 region: CASNPTGFVTEAFF. The CDR3 region has the DNA TGTGCCAGTAACCCGACAGGGTTTGTCACTGAAGCTTTCTTT.

By share of the sample, this clonotype is medium-sized. The rearrangement uses TRBV5-4 and TRBJ2-5; tentative D call: TRBD2 (7 bases). The germline V gene encodes CDR1 SGHNT and CDR2 YYREEE (reference sequence). There are 14 residues in the CDR3. V lost 3 bases and J lost 2, with 11 bases in between. This CDR3 is CASSSAGAQETQYF. In nucleotides, the CDR3 is TGTGCCAGCAGCTCTGCGGGGGCGCAAGAGACCCAGTACTTC.